Here is one T cell receptor (beta chain) with its context. The antigen remains undetermined. The assay was immunoSEQ multiplex PCR, and TCRdb's table has in-frame clones only and misses some. The profile shows approximately 70,000 clones, about 85% of them singletons. The data originate from a study of lymphopenia after photon versus proton radiotherapy. Study-level findings and limits: Proton therapy kept repertoires fairly stable, unlike photons, which gained effector/memory cells.

The sequenced sample was peripheral blood, obtained from a patient treated with proton-based radiotherapy. The TCR sequence derives from an elderly man with esophageal cancer.

The DNA of the CDR3 is TGTGCCATCAGTGAGTCAATTTCTAGCACAGATACGCAGTATTTT. Translating gives CAISESISSTDTQYF. V usage is TRBV10-3 and J usage is TRBJ2-3; D gene unclear. The CDR3 is 15 amino acids. The germline V gene encodes CDR1 ENHRY and CDR2 SYGVKD. V was clipped by 0 bases and J by 0 bases, with 7 bases between them.